This T cell receptor (beta chain) is drawn from a study of blood T cells in healthy people across ages. In this sample, this clonotype turned up a few times. This CDR3 spans 16 amino acids. Trimming took off 0 bases at V and 1 base at J, with 13 bases between the two ends. CDR1 and CDR2 from the germline V gene are LGHNA and YSLEER. Together with a sample-barcoded 5' primer, a J-beta primer mix was included in a second PCR lasting roughly 7 to 11 cycles. TCRdb recomputed calls from the 5' RACE reads with MiXCR, one row per CDR3 protein. The table includes about 940,000 distinct CDR3 sequences, around 48% detected once.

V and J are TRBV4-3 and TRBJ2-7; D unresolved. The specimen was blood. The sequence was collected from a young man in good health. This CDR3 is CASSQDLLSGSYEQYF. The CDR3 region has the DNA TGCGCCAGCAGCCAAGATCTGTTGTCCGGGTCCTACGAGCAGTACTTC.